This record concerns one TCR beta chain sequence. Its antigen is unknown. Base qualities are not at hand, and no much larger clone is one base apart. Patients chosen for sequencing had shown expansion of CD8+CD57+ cells by flow cytometry. All patients had severe acquired aplastic anemia diagnosed by International Study of Aplastic Anemia and Agranulocytosis and Camitta criteria. No therapy had been received by the patients at the time of blood sampling. TCR repertoires of sorted CD4+ and CD8+ blood T cells from severe aplastic anemia patients and healthy subjects were deep-sequenced in the study. Patients were enrolled in the USA under clinicaltrials.gov protocols 00001620, 01623167, 00001397, 00071045, 00081523 and 00961064. Ficoll-Paque density gradient centrifugation was used to isolate peripheral blood mononuclear cells. Before DNA extraction, CD4+ and CD8+ T cells were sorted by FACS or by magnetic beads.

Reading from cysteine to phenylalanine, the CDR3 counts 15 amino acids. Only the CDR3 DNA stays, 45 bases, in frame from base 1. According to the germline V gene, CDR1 reads MRHNA and CDR2 reads SNTAGT. Trimmed from V: 2 bases; trimmed from J: 9 bases; junction bases lacking a gene match: 6. The data stem from a study of CD8+CD57+ T cells in acquired aplastic anemia (dated by TCRdb to between 2018 and 2020). Turning to the overall study: A mean of 3.2 ug of DNA, ranging from about 0.2 to 27.4 ug, was extracted from sorted CD4+ and CD8+ cells. CD8+CD57+ expansion was defined as frequency above the mean frequency observed in healthy subjects.

Study-wide conclusions, independent of this receptor: Nearly 30 CD8+ CDR3 sequences were found in both patients and controls but appeared to be highly expressed in patients and within the immunodominant clones of the patients. CD8+ Simpson's diversity did not differ significantly between patients and healthy controls (P=0.060).

Profiling of TCR beta VDJ combinations and CDR3 sequences used genomic DNA as the template. An Illumina HiSeq 2000 was the platform used for TCR repertoire sequencing. Turning to the authors' computational methods: TRBV/TRBJ rearrangement plots, CDR3 size and DJ length profiles, and Simpson's diversity index were used to evaluate the repertoires. The most abundant DNA sequence in the deep sequencing data was defined as the immunodominant clone. CDR3 amino acid sequences were checked for sharing between subjects and were compared against published repertoires and the VDJdb database. The public reads were reprocessed in TCRdb via fastp at Q25 and MiXCR, keeping in-frame beta chains. Every CDR3 protein is listed once, alongside the most common genes and DNA of its rows. The V and J calls, along with clone size, are taken from TCRdb and not from the paper's own processing. For this sample the table gives some 180,000 distinct CDR3 sequences, of which about 50% were detected only once. Of the sample, roughly 13% falls within the top ten clones.

The sequenced material came from sorted CD4+, CD8+, or CD8+CD57+ T cells (not recorded which) from PBMCs. The chain is encoded by TRBV6-4 joined to TRBJ1-6; 8 nucleotides in the junction match TRBD1. The TCR sequence derives from a human donor with aplastic anemia. This receptor carries the CDR3 CASSDLPGGLSPLHF. The nucleotides read TGTGCCAGCAGTGACCTTCCAGGGGGCCTTTCACCCCTCCACTTT.